These T cell receptor beta chains were read from a single sample in a study of shared T cell receptors in the human thymus. Some clones are missing from TCRdb's copy, which holds only in-frame ones; the method was immunoSEQ multiplex PCR. The data show some 720,000 clones, 70% to 90% seen once. The data also belong to a second study, concerning human thymus T cells.

The source material was thymocytes. The receptors originated from a boy younger than two with a congenital heart defect. Both conserved end residues are part of each CDR3. Each record gives: V gene, J gene, clone size, CDR3 protein. Not every row has a clone size; where given, it reads once, few, many or a size class.

>TRBV27|TRBJ1-2|NA
CASSPGGSGGYTF
>TRBV28|TRBJ2-7|NA
CASTPAGRPRNEQYF
>TRBV11-2|TRBJ2-1|NA
CASSLDVTGDNEQFF
>TRBV15|TRBJ2-3|NA
CATSRAPPGSDADTQYF
>TRBV5-6|TRBJ2-3|once
CASSLRTTCTQYF
>TRBV4-3|TRBJ1-4|NA
CASSQDAGAEKLFF
>TRBV5-1|TRBJ1-4|NA
CASSCEGGTNEKLFF
>TRBV6-1|TRBJ2-7|few
CASMGQVAYEQYF
>TRBV30|TRBJ2-7|NA
CAWSGLAGPYYEQYF
>TRBV10-2|TRBJ2-7|once
CASSEARTRSLEQYF
>TRBV2|TRBJ2-7|once
CASSEASGSYYEQYF
>TRBV7-9|TRBJ2-7|NA
CASSFSGGGASYEQYF
>TRBV4-3|TRBJ2-2|NA
CASSQARDGRVFANTGELFF
>TRBV29-1|TRBJ1-2|NA
CSVGQQGSYGYTF
>TRBV4-3|TRBJ2-3|NA
CASSQERNCTDTQYF
>TRBV10-2|TRBJ1-2|NA
CASSEWAAYGYTF
>TRBV7-8|TRBJ2-7|NA
CAGGTGYEQYF
>TRBV5-1|TRBJ2-5|once
CASSNRAETQYF
>TRBV5-1|TRBJ1-4|NA
CASSGKPGQGNEKLFF
>TRBV27|TRBJ2-6|NA
CASSRGSPGLMSGANVLTF
>TRBV7-6|TRBJ1-2|NA
CASSGKPSGGLESTF
>TRBV6-1|TRBJ1-1|few
CASSESPGGGFYANTEAFF
>TRBV27|TRBJ2-5|NA
CASSAGTTPQETQYF
>TRBV6-1|TRBJ2-1|NA
CASSEKGVEQFF
>TRBV29-1|TRBJ2-1|NA
CSASSDRLGNEQFF
>TRBV5-1|TRBJ2-3|NA
CASSLSGTSLRGQYF
>TRBV5-1|TRBJ1-2|NA
CASGEQDPRSDDGYTF
>TRBV5-6|TRBJ1-2|NA
CASSSLTGCGYTF
>TRBV28|TRBJ2-1|NA
CASSLSDTGGPGPYNEQFF
>TRBV10-3|TRBJ2-3|NA
CAISEPGGTAHSDTQYF
>TRBV19|TRBJ2-1|few
CASSIDRGNEQFF
>TRBV10-2|TRBJ2-1|NA
CASRGLALWNEQFF
>TRBV6-6|TRBJ2-1|NA
CASSRLAGYYNEQFF
>TRBV6-5|TRBJ1-5|NA
CASSYADRNGNQPQHF
>TRBV4-1|TRBJ1-5|NA
CASSPPGQGYNQPQHF
>TRBV2|TRBJ1-5|NA
CASSGQRGQGAGSNQPQHF
>TRBV5-6|TRBJ1-4|NA
CASSGGQGSDEKLFF
>TRBV6-5|TRBJ2-1|NA
CASSQYSGNNEQFF
>TRBV11-3|TRBJ2-5|NA
CASSLGGGRTETQYF
>TRBV5-6|TRBJ2-7|NA
CASSLEGTGGLNEQYF
>TRBV29-1|TRBJ2-5|once
CSVRTAGTSGRATQETQYF
>TRBV4-3|TRBJ2-3|few
CASSQDIGYGGGGTDTQYF
>TRBV27|TRBJ2-7|NA
CASSSLLAGGDYEQYF
>TRBV6-1|TRBJ2-2|NA
CATQGGQTNTGELFF
>TRBV27|TRBJ2-2|NA
CASSSPGLAVPGTPGELFF
>TRBV2|TRBJ1-1|NA
CASSEARYGGGHVEAFF
>TRBV5-6|TRBJ1-2|NA
CASSRGHSGYTF
>TRBV7-8|TRBJ2-7|NA
CASSDTGTGVYEQYF
>TRBV18|TRBJ2-7|few
CASSPSGQGMYF
>TRBV10-3|TRBJ2-7|few
CAISASGTPRSYEQYF
>TRBV11-2|TRBJ2-3|few
CASSVQGLRRQGTQYF
>TRBV5-1|TRBJ2-3|NA
CVKRREHTQYF
>TRBV7-8|TRBJ2-7|NA
CASSRHRQGATYEQYF
>TRBV19|TRBJ2-3|NA
CASSIVTSGTDTQYF